Listed below are T cell receptor beta chains from one sample, sequenced in a study of lymphopenia after photon versus proton radiotherapy. Measured with immunoSEQ multiplex PCR; TCRdb has only the in-frame clones, and not every one. Among some 26,000 clones listed, around 81% were seen once. The source was peripheral blood, collected from a patient treated with photon-based radiotherapy. All receptors derive from a man aged 45-65 years with gastric cancer. CDR3s include the opening cysteine and the closing phenylalanine or tryptophan. The D gene is left open where the match is weak. The size field is filled for only some rows; it gives once, few, many or a size class.

CASKSVDTQYF,TGTGCCAGCAAATCGGTAGATACGCAGTATTTT,TRBV5-6,TRBJ2-3,.,.
CASEKRGLAKNIQYF,TGTGCCAGCGAAAAGCGGGGACTAGCCAAAAACATTCAGTACTTC,TRBV19,TRBJ2-4,TRBD2,.
CASSQGTTTGELFF,TGTGCCAGCAGCCAAGGGACCACCACCGGGGAGCTGTTTTTT,TRBV4-2,TRBJ2-2,.,many
CASSGGGTGYFTEAFF,TGTGCCAGCAGTGGAGGCGGGACAGGGTATTTCACTGAAGCTTTCTTT,TRBV27,TRBJ1-1,TRBD1,once
CASGPRGTYEQYF,TGTGCCAGCGGACCTCGGGGGACCTACGAGCAGTACTTC,TRBV6-5,TRBJ2-7,.,.
CASSIKGGGSPLHF,TGTGCCAGCAGCATCAAGGGGGGGGGTTCACCCCTCCACTTT,TRBV13,TRBJ1-6,.,once
CASSLDQETQYF,TGTGCCAGCAGCCTAGATCAAGAGACCCAGTACTTC,TRBV7-6,TRBJ2-5,.,once
CASSVTVGTDQFF,TGCGCCAGCAGTGTAACAGTAGGGACCGACCAGTTCTTC,TRBV10-1,TRBJ2-1,.,few
CASSVGGGYNEQFF,TGTGCCAGCAGTGTTGGGGGGGGCTACAATGAGCAGTTCTTC,TRBV2,TRBJ2-1,TRBD2,.
CASSWDSTDTQYF,TGTGCCAGCAGTTGGGACAGCACAGATACGCAGTATTTT,TRBV2,TRBJ2-3,.,once
CASSLLTAGSTDTQYF,TGTGCCAGCAGCTTATTGACTGCGGGATCCACAGATACGCAGTATTTT,TRBV11-2,TRBJ2-3,.,.
CASSSTRQGTETQYF,TGTGCCAGCAGCTCAACCCGACAGGGGACGGAGACCCAGTACTTC,TRBV7-2,TRBJ2-5,TRBD1,.
CASSSDLRAPGYTF,TGTGCCAGCAGCTCCGACTTGAGGGCGCCTGGCTACACCTTC,TRBV6-5,TRBJ1-2,.,.
CASSSGQGFGELFF,TGTGCCAGCAGCTCCGGACAGGGATTCGGGGAGCTGTTTTTT,TRBV7-6,TRBJ2-2,TRBD1,few
CASSQDHCTDTQYF,TGTGCCAGCAGCCAGGATCATTGCACAGATACGCAGTATTTT,TRBV7-3,TRBJ2-3,.,.
CASSQVGGFLDEQYF,TGCGCCAGCAGCCAAGTTGGGGGGTTTTTGGACGAGCAGTACTTC,TRBV4-1,TRBJ2-7,.,.
CAWSVGQPQHF,TGTGCCTGGAGTGTAGGTCAGCCCCAGCATTTT,TRBV30,TRBJ1-5,.,.
CASSSNTGSRELFF,TGTGCCAGCAGCTCGAACACAGGGTCCAGGGAGCTGTTTTTT,TRBV7-3,TRBJ2-2,.,.
CASSLVGGGAYEQYF,TGCGCCAGCAGCTTGGTCGGGGGGGGAGCCTACGAGCAGTACTTC,TRBV5-1,TRBJ2-7,TRBD2,.
CASSLGLAGDLWYF,TGTGCCAGCAGCCTCGGGCTAGCGGGGGATCTCTGGTACTTC,TRBV7-3,TRBJ2-7,TRBD2,.
CATSSLGGPFEAFF,TGTGCCACCAGCAGCCTAGGTGGCCCCTTTGAAGCTTTCTTT,TRBV15,TRBJ1-1,.,.
CASSGDRGITGYNSPLHF,TGTGCCAGCAGTGGGGACAGGGGAATCACGGGGTATAATTCACCCCTCCACTTT,TRBV2,TRBJ1-6,TRBD1,.
CASSPEDSSGGDSDEQFF,TGTGCCAGCAGCCCCGAGGACTCTAGCGGGGGGGACTCCGATGAGCAGTTCTTC,TRBV7-3,TRBJ2-1,TRBD2,.
CASKERGYNEQFF,TGTGCCAGTAAGGAGCGGGGCTACAATGAGCAGTTCTTC,TRBV19,TRBJ2-1,TRBD2,.
CASAGPGLAAGELFF,TGTGCCAGTGCCGGACCGGGACTAGCAGCCGGGGAGCTGTTTTTT,TRBV19,TRBJ2-2,TRBD2,.
CASSLGISGDEQFF,TGCGCCAGCAGCTTGGGTATTAGCGGCGATGAGCAGTTCTTC,TRBV5-1,TRBJ2-1,.,.
CASSPGSNYGYTF,TGTGCCAGCAGCCCTGGTTCCAACTATGGCTACACCTTC,TRBV27,TRBJ1-2,.,.
CASSPGLGTQYF,TGTGCCAGCAGCCCGGGACTGGGGACCCAGTACTTC,TRBV5-6,TRBJ2-5,.,.
CASSLHIRGEKLFF,TGTGCCAGCAGCCTCCACATAAGGGGGGAAAAACTGTTTTTT,TRBV7-9,TRBJ1-4,.,.
CASSPLAGYGELFF,TGCGCCAGCTCACCACTGGCGGGGTACGGGGAGCTGTTTTTT,TRBV5-1,TRBJ2-2,.,.
CASSHIIMNTGELFF,TGCGCCAGCAGCCACATTATAATGAACACCGGGGAGCTGTTTTTT,TRBV5-1,TRBJ2-2,.,once
CASSFSRSTDTQYF,TGCGCCAGCAGCTTTAGCCGTAGCACAGATACGCAGTATTTT,TRBV5-1,TRBJ2-3,.,.
CAISDRTSTDTQYF,TGTGCCATCAGTGACAGGACTAGCACAGATACGCAGTATTTT,TRBV6-1,TRBJ2-3,.,.
CASVPSTGTNEQFF,TGTGCCAGTGTCCCCTCGACAGGGACCAATGAGCAGTTCTTC,TRBV19,TRBJ2-1,TRBD1,.
CASSYSRPQETQYF,TGTGCCAGCAGTTACTCTCGGCCACAAGAGACCCAGTACTTC,TRBV6-5,TRBJ2-5,.,few
CASSITQTAGAQYF,TGTGCCAGTAGTATCACCCAGACCGCAGGGGCGCAGTATTTT,TRBV19,TRBJ2-3,.,.
CSVVRLAGNQETQYF,TGCAGCGTTGTGAGACTAGCGGGGAATCAAGAGACCCAGTACTTC,TRBV29-1,TRBJ2-5,TRBD2,.
CASSLTGPGEQYF,TGTGCCAGCAGCCTTACAGGGCCCGGCGAGCAGTACTTC,TRBV5-6,TRBJ2-7,.,.
CASSQAIVYGELFF,TGCGCCAGCAGCCAGGCTATAGTGTACGGGGAGCTGTTTTTT,TRBV4-1,TRBJ2-2,.,.
CATVGQGSNQPQHF,TGTGCCACCGTAGGACAGGGGAGCAATCAGCCCCAGCATTTT,TRBV15,TRBJ1-5,TRBD1,.